This T cell receptor (beta chain) came from a study of tumor-infiltrating lymphocytes in primary liver carcinoma. Turning to the study itself: Each of the growths was stage T1-T3 N0M0, extending roughly 4.2 to 11 cm across. Each sample had roughly 3.5 to 7.13 million productive TCRbeta reads regardless of tissue type.

Study findings and constraints: Tumor region pairs shared more overlap than did tumor-adjacent and tumor-blood pairs.

The roughly 19-33 mg bulk tissue piece was not sorted before simultaneous RNA and DNA extraction. Synthesis of TCR beta cDNA was carried out from 500 ng total RNA with a constant-region primer. Libraries covering TCR beta were generated through three nested multiplex PCR rounds (using a slightly modified ARM-PCR). The first two PCR rounds used TRBV1-TRBV30 primers with a Cbeta primer, 10 cycles each. Each CDR3 protein is one row after TCRdb ran MiXCR on the multiplex PCR reads. The table records under 200,000 distinct CDR3 sequences, around four fifths of them present only once. This clonotype was observed many times. Its specificity is unknown. Germline trimming cut 3 bases from V and 8 bases from J; bases unmatched to any gene: 9. Looked up from germline, CDR1 is LNHDA and CDR2 is SQIVND (reference sequence). This CDR3 contains 15 residues.

The genes are TRBV19 and TRBJ2-1, with 8 bases identical to TRBD1. The sample was tumor tissue from primary liver carcinoma. The TCR was taken from a man aged 35-49 years with primary liver carcinoma and hepatitis B virus infection. CDR3 sequence: CASSIGQDRVHEQFF. The DNA for the CDR3 is TGTGCCAGTAGTATCGGGCAGGACAGGGTGCATGAGCAGTTCTTC.